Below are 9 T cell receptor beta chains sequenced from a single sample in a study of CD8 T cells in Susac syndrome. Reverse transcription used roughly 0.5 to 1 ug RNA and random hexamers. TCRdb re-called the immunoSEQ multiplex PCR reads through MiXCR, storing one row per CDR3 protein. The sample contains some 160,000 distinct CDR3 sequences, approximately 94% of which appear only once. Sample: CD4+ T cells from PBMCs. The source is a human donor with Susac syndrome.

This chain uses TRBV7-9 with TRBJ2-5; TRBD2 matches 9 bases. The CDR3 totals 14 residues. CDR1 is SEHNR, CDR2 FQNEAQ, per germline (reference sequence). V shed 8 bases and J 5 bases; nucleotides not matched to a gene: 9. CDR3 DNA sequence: TGTGCCAGCTCTCGAGCTAGCGGGGTGGAGACCCAGTACTTC. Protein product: CASSRASGVETQYF.

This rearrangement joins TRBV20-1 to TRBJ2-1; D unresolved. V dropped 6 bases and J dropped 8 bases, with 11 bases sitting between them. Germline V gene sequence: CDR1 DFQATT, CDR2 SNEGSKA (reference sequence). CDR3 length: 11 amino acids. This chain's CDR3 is CSANLRDEQFF. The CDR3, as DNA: TGCAGTGCGAACCTAAGGGATGAGCAGTTCTTC.

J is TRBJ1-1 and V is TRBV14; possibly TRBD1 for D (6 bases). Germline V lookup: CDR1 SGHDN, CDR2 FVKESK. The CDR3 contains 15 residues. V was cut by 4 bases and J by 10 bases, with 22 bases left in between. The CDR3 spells CASSLGTPLQAVAFF. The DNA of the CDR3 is TGTGCCAGCAGCCTTGGGACACCCCTCCAGGCGGTAGCTTTCTTT.

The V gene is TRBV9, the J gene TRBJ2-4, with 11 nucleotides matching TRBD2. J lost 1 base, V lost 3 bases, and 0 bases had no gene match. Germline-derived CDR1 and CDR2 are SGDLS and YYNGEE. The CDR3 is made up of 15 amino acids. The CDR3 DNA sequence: TGTGCCAGCAGCGCTAGCGGGGGGGCCAAAAACATTCAGTACTTC. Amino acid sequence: CASSASGGAKNIQYF.

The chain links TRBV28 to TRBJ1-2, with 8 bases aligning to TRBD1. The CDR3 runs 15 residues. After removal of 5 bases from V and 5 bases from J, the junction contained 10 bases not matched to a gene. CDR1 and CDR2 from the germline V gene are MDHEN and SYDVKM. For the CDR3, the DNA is TGTGCCAGCAGTGCCCACAGGGGGGGTTTATATGGCTACACCTTC. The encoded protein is CASSAHRGGLYGYTF.

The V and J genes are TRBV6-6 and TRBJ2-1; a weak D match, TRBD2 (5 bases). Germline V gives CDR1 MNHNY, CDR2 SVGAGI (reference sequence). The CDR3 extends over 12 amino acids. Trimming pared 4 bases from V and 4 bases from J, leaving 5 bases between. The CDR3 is CASSWTYNEQFF. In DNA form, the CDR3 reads TGTGCCAGCAGTTGGACTTACAATGAGCAGTTCTTC.

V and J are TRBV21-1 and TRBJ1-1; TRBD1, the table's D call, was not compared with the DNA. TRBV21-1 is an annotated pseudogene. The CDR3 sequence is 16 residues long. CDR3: CASVGVGGGKGTEAFF. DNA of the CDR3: TGTGCCAGCGTAGGGGTGGGTGGGGGGAAAGGCACTGAAGCTTTCTTT.

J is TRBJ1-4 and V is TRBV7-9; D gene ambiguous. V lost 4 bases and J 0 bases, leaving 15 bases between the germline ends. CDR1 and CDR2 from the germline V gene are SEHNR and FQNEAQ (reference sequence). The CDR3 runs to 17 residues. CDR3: CASSSIADGATNEKLFF. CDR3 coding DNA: TGTGCCAGCAGCTCAATAGCCGACGGAGCAACTAATGAAAAACTGTTTTTT.

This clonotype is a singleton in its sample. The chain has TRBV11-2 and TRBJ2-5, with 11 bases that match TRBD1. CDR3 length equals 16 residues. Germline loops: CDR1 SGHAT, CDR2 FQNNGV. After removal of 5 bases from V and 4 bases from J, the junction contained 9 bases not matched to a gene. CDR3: CASSHSDRGRGETQYF. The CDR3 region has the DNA TGTGCCAGCAGCCATTCGGACAGGGGGCGCGGAGAGACCCAGTACTTC.